One sample yielded the 29 T cell receptor beta chains listed below, sequenced in a study of blood T cell repertoires in COVID-19. Method: immunoSEQ multiplex PCR; TCRdb's copy keeps in-frame clones and lacks some. The repertoire holds over 200,000 clones, with 84% as singletons. The sequenced sample consisted of peripheral blood. These receptors originate from a woman in her fifties or sixties with active or convalescent COVID-19.

The J gene is TRBJ1-2, the V gene TRBV6-5; D gene uncertain. The CDR3 has 14 residues. From germline, CDR1 is MNHEY and CDR2 SVGAGI. The V and J ends lost 6 bases and 4 bases respectively, with 15 bases between them. The CDR3 DNA sequence: TGTGCCAGCAGAAAACGGGGAGGATTCTATGGCTACACCTTC. It specifies CASRKRGGFYGYTF.

The chain has TRBV7-3 and TRBJ2-1; TRBD2 aligns across 13 bases. Unmatched junction bases numbered 11, after V lost 3 bases and J lost 12 bases. The CDR3 spans 16 residues. Germline loops: CDR1 SGHTA, CDR2 FQGTGA. The CDR3 loop reads CASSLTGGTSGMGQFF. For the CDR3, the DNA is TGTGCCAGCAGCTTGACAGGAGGGACTAGCGGGATGGGGCAGTTCTTC.

The chain joins TRBV3-1 (or the pseudogene TRBV3-2) to TRBJ2-3; weak D call: TRBD1 (6 bases). Germline-derived CDR1 and CDR2 are LGHDT and YNNKEL (reference sequence). Trimming stripped 4 bases from V and 4 bases from J, with 12 bases between. The CDR3 length is 14 residues. CDR3: CASSLEGGSDTQYF. The CDR3 coding sequence is TGTGCCAGCAGCCTTGAAGGGGGTTCAGATACGCAGTATTTT.

The chain carries TRBV5-6 and TRBJ1-4, with 9 bases lining up with TRBD1. The V gene end was trimmed by 2 bases and the J gene end by 5 bases; junction bases not matched to a gene: 10. The CDR3 contains 17 residues. CDR1 is SGHDT, CDR2 YYEEEE, per germline. The CDR3 DNA reads as TGTGCCAGCAGCTTCGGACAGGGGTGGGGTGGAAATGAAAAACTGTTTTTT. Protein: CASSFGQGWGGNEKLFF.

This rearrangement joins TRBV3-1 (or the pseudogene TRBV3-2) to TRBJ1-6; D is uncertain. The CDR3 consists of 13 residues. Germline-derived CDR1 and CDR2 are LGHDT and YNNKEL (reference sequence). The ends were cut back, 4 bases at V and 10 bases at J, with 11 bases in the middle. In nucleotides, the CDR3 is TGTGCCAGCAGCCCGACTGGCGTCTCACCCCTCCACTTT. As protein: CASSPTGVSPLHF.

The chain uses TRBV5-5 and TRBJ2-1; 10 bases agree with TRBD2. Trimming at V came to 1 base and at J to 0 bases, leaving 7 bases not matched to a gene. From germline, CDR1 is SGHKS and CDR2 YYEKEE (reference sequence). This CDR3 has 18 amino acids. The CDR3 loop is CASSLKLAGSSSYNEQFF. CDR3 nucleotide sequence: TGTGCCAGCAGCTTGAAACTAGCGGGGTCCAGCTCCTACAATGAGCAGTTCTTC.

CDR3 amino acids: CASSLGQGGTEAFF. The CDR3 DNA reads as TGTGCCAGCAGTTTGGGACAGGGGGGCACTGAAGCTTTCTTT. J is TRBJ1-1 and V is TRBV28; 11 bases align to TRBD1. The V and J ends lost 3 bases and 4 bases, in that order; junction bases with no gene match: 1. The CDR3 consists of 14 residues. The V gene's germline CDR1 is MDHEN and CDR2 SYDVKM.

The chain is built from TRBV18 and TRBJ2-6, with 8 positions matching TRBD1. V lost 3 bases, J lost 2 bases, and 6 bases stayed unmatched. The CDR3 is 17 residues long. Germline V gene sequence: CDR1 KGHSH, CDR2 LQKENI. The CDR3 DNA follows: TGTGCCAGCTCACCCGGACAGGGAAAGGCTGGGGCCAACGTCCTGACTTTC. Residues: CASSPGQGKAGANVLTF.

This clone was seen a single time. This rearrangement joins TRBV19 to TRBJ1-2; D is possibly TRBD1 (6 bases). This CDR3 region has 12 residues. V lost 4 bases and J lost 7, with 10 bases in between. CDR1 LNHDA and CDR2 SQIVND come from the germline V gene (reference sequence). The CDR3 DNA is TGTGCCAGTAGTAGTCGACAGGCTGGCTACACCTTC. It codes for CASSSRQAGYTF.

The chain is built from TRBV27 and TRBJ1-5; D gene ambiguous. The germline V gene encodes CDR1 MNHEY and CDR2 SMNVEV (reference sequence). Between the trimmed V and J ends, which lost 0 bases and 6 bases, there was a span of 12 bases. There are 15 residues in the CDR3. In nucleotides, the CDR3 is TGTGCCAGCAGTTTATCCATGGGAGCGGGTCAGCCCCAGCATTTT. Protein product: CASSLSMGAGQPQHF.

V and J are TRBV28 and TRBJ1-2; D perhaps matches TRBD1 (6 bases). Germline V gene lookup returns CDR1 MDHEN and CDR2 SYDVKM. This CDR3 contains 14 residues. Trimming pared 3 bases from V and 2 bases from J, leaving 10 bases between. CDR3 region: CASSFPQGNYGYTF. CDR3 coding DNA: TGTGCCAGCAGTTTCCCACAGGGAAACTATGGCTACACCTTC.

The rearrangement joins TRBV10-1 to TRBJ1-5, with D possibly TRBD1 on 5 matching bases. The CDR3 spans 15 residues. V was trimmed by 8 bases and J by 12 bases, leaving 26 bases between them. Germline lookup yields CDR1 WNHNN and CDR2 SYGVQD (reference sequence). CDR3 coding DNA: TGCGCCAGCCGAAACGGACATAGTATAGCAATCAGCCAGCATTTT. Its protein is CASRNGHSIAISQHF.

This chain joins TRBV2 and TRBJ1-2; D is uncertain. Trimming pared 4 bases from V and 2 bases from J, leaving 8 bases between. Per the germline V gene, CDR1 is SNHLY and CDR2 is FYNNEI. The CDR3 has 13 amino acids. The CDR3 protein is CASSAMRNYGYTF. The CDR3 bases are TGTGCCAGCAGTGCGATGAGGAACTATGGCTACACCTTC.

The chain is built from TRBV11-2 and TRBJ1-2, with a tentative D call TRBD1 (5 bases). Per germline, CDR1 SGHAT and CDR2 FQNNGV. V lost 1 base to trimming and J lost 10 bases, with 13 bases between them. This CDR3 contains 13 residues. The CDR3 region is CASSLGGAGIYTF. The CDR3 region has the DNA TGTGCCAGCAGCTTAGGGGGCGCGGGAATCTACACCTTC.

This clone was recorded once. This sequence joins TRBV2 and TRBJ2-2, with a tentative D call TRBD1 (6 bases). CDR1 and CDR2 from the germline V gene are SNHLY and FYNNEI. The CDR3 is 13 amino acids. V lost 6 bases and J 6 bases, leaving 11 bases between the germline ends. CDR3: CASSAEGAGELFF. For the CDR3, the DNA is TGTGCCAGCAGCGCAGAGGGGGCCGGGGAGCTGTTTTTT. The variable domain in full, completed from reference TRBV2 and TRBJ2-2, reads EPEVTQTPSHQVTQMGQEVILRCVPISNHLYFYWYRQILGQKVEFLVSFYNNEISEKSEIFDDQFSVERPDGSNFTLKIRSTKLEDSAMYFCASSAEGAGELFFGEGSRLTVL.

CDR3 in amino acids: CASSYSRTSGSDTQYF. The CDR3 coding sequence is TGTGCCAGCAGTTACTCCCGGACTAGCGGCTCGGATACGCAGTATTTT. The rearrangement links TRBV6-2 or TRBV6-3 to TRBJ2-3, with 10 positions matching TRBD2. The CDR3 sequence is 16 residues long. V lost 0 bases to trimming and J lost 6 bases; unmatched junction nucleotides: 6. Germline CDR1 reads MNHEY; CDR2 reads SVGEGT.

This chain links TRBV19 with TRBJ2-1; 7 bases are a match to TRBD1. Trimming removed 6 bases from V and 1 base from J; junction bases left unmatched: 3. This CDR3 is built from 14 residues. CDR1 and CDR2 from the germline V gene are LNHDA and SQIVND (reference sequence). CDR3 region: CASSPQGSYNEQFF. CDR3 DNA: TGTGCCAGTAGCCCACAGGGGTCCTACAATGAGCAGTTCTTC.

This rearrangement joins TRBV24-1 to TRBJ2-5, with 9 bases aligning to TRBD1. Germline V gives CDR1 KGHDR, CDR2 SFDVKD. The CDR3 spans 15 residues. V shed 6 bases, J shed 4 bases, and the junction held 8 bases outside the gene matches. The DNA of the CDR3 is TGTGCCACCAGTCCCACAGGGGGCTTTCGAGAGACCCAGTACTTC. The encoded protein is CATSPTGGFRETQYF.

This clone was found once. This chain links TRBV6-5 with TRBJ2-6, with D unresolved. Germline V gene data show CDR1 as MNHEY and CDR2 as SVGAGI. The CDR3 extends over 15 amino acids. The V gene lost 6 bases and the J gene lost 1 base, with 10 bases spanning the gap. CDR3 in DNA: TGTGCCAGCAGGACCCTAGTTTCTGGGGCCAACGTCCTGACTTTC. It translates to CASRTLVSGANVLTF.

This chain connects TRBV5-1 to TRBJ1-2; 7 bases match TRBD1. This CDR3 is built from 15 residues. Germline V gene data show CDR1 as SGHRS and CDR2 as YFSETQ. The V gene end was trimmed by 0 bases and the J gene end by 8 bases; junction bases not matched to a gene: 10. DNA of the CDR3: TGCGCCAGCAGCTTGGAAAACAGGGAAGGGGGCGGCTACACCTTC. This translates into CASSLENREGGGYTF.

The rearrangement uses TRBV24-1 and TRBJ1-1; 10 bases line up with TRBD1. Germline CDR1 KGHDR, CDR2 SFDVKD. With V trimmed by 9 bases and J by 8 bases, 23 bases remained unmatched. This CDR3 spans 18 amino acids. The CDR3 loop reads CATGLRPDRQGAREEAFF. The CDR3 region has the DNA TGTGCCACCGGACTGAGGCCCGACCGACAGGGGGCGAGGGAGGAAGCTTTCTTT.

The chain carries TRBV5-4 and TRBJ1-6; 8 positions agree with TRBD1. Per the germline V gene, CDR1 is SGHNT and CDR2 is YYREEE (reference sequence). V shed 5 bases, J shed 9 bases, and the junction held 7 bases outside the gene matches. The CDR3 has 14 amino acids. This CDR3 reads CASRSGQGSSPLHF. CDR3 nucleotides: TGTGCCAGCAGATCCGGACAGGGCTCTTCACCCCTCCACTTT.

The chain recombines TRBV10-1 with TRBJ2-3, with 7 bases that match TRBD2. This CDR3 spans 14 amino acids. After removal of 2 bases from V and 7 bases from J, the junction contained 6 bases not matched to a gene. In germline, CDR1 is WNHNN, CDR2 SYGVQD (reference sequence). The CDR3 DNA follows: TGCGCCAGCAGTGAGGGGAGGGGCGCGAATACGCAGTATTTT. This gives the protein CASSEGRGANTQYF.

The V gene is TRBV10-2, the J gene TRBJ2-3, with a possible D match to TRBD1 (6 bases). Germline V gene lookup returns CDR1 WSHSY and CDR2 SAAADI. The ends were cut back, 6 bases at V and 3 bases at J, with 13 bases in the middle. The CDR3 is made up of 14 amino acids. The CDR3 loop is CASSGTRGTDTQYF. The DNA of the CDR3 is TGCGCCAGCAGCGGGACCAGGGGAACAGATACGCAGTATTTT.

The genes are TRBV11-2 and TRBJ2-1; 13 nucleotides align to TRBD2. Germline assignment: CDR1 SGHAT and CDR2 FQNNGV. The V gene end was trimmed by 5 bases and the J gene end by 12 bases; junction bases not matched to a gene: 10. CDR3 length: 15 residues. The CDR3 here is CASSPGLAGARRQFF. CDR3 nucleotide sequence: TGTGCCAGCAGCCCAGGACTAGCGGGGGCCAGGCGGCAGTTCTTC.

The chain couples TRBV9 to TRBJ2-1, with TRBD1 matching 10 bases. Germline V gene lookup returns CDR1 SGDLS and CDR2 YYNGEE. V was pared by 0 bases and J by 5 bases, with 5 bases of the junction left unmatched. CDR3 length equals 16 residues. As DNA, the CDR3 is TGTGCCAGCAGCGTAGGTATAGGGACAGGGGACAATGAGCAGTTCTTC. Amino acid sequence: CASSVGIGTGDNEQFF.

This clone was recorded once. The V and J genes are TRBV3-1 (or the pseudogene TRBV3-2) and TRBJ2-7; 12 nucleotides line up with TRBD2. V lost 3 bases, J lost 0 bases, and 6 bases stayed unmatched. The CDR3 has 17 amino acids. Germline V CDR1 and CDR2: LGHDT, YNNKEL (reference sequence). CDR3 nucleotide sequence: TGTGCCAGCAGCCAGGACGGACTAGCGGGACTCTCCTACGAGCAGTACTTC. It is translated as CASSQDGLAGLSYEQYF.

J is TRBJ1-4 and V is TRBV3-1 (or the pseudogene TRBV3-2); D uncertain. This CDR3 region has 14 residues. Germline V CDR1 and CDR2: LGHDT, YNNKEL (reference sequence). Trimming stripped 0 bases from V and 8 bases from J, with 10 bases between. The CDR3 region is CASSQEPVKEKLFF. The CDR3 nucleotides are TGTGCCAGCAGCCAAGAGCCGGTTAAGGAAAAACTGTTTTTT.

The chain is built from TRBV5-1 and TRBJ2-3, with 9 positions matching TRBD2. Germline assignment: CDR1 SGHRS and CDR2 YFSETQ. J was trimmed by 2 bases and V by 1 base; bases with no gene match: 11. This CDR3 has 18 residues. The DNA for the CDR3 is TGCGCCAGCAGCTTGTTGCCTAGCGGGACTGGGTCCACAGATACGCAGTATTTT. It translates to CASSLLPSGTGSTDTQYF.